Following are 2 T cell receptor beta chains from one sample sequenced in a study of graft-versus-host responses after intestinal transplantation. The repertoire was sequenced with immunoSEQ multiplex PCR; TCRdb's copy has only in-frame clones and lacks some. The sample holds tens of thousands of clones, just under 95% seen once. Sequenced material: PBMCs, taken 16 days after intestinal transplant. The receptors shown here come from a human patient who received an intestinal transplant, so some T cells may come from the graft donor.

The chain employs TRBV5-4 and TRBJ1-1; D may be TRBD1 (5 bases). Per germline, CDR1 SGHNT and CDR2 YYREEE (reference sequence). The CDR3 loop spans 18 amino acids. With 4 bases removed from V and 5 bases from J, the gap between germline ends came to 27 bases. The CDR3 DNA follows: TGTGCCAGCAGCCCACGGGGGTGGGGATCAACATCGGGTACTGAAGCTTTCTTT. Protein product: CASSPRGWGSTSGTEAFF.

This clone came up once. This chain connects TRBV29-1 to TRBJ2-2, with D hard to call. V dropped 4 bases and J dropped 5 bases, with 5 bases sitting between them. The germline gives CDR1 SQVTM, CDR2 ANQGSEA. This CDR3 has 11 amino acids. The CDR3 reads CSVGFTGELFF. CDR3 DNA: TGCAGCGTTGGTTTTACCGGGGAGCTGTTTTTT.